Below, 18 T cell receptor beta chains from the same sample are listed, as sequenced in a study of shared clonotypes between healthy human individuals. Measured with immunoSEQ multiplex PCR; TCRdb has only the in-frame clones, and not every one. This table holds some 2.1 million clones, about 95% found once. The naive CD8 population came from CD45RO-negative cells selected for CCR7, without terminally differentiated effector memory CD45RA+ cells. The sample consisted of naive CD8+ T cells sorted from blood. The receptor set was obtained from a man aged 18 to 29 in good health.

The CDR3 region is CASSLGDNHNQPQHF. The DNA of the CDR3 is TGTGCCAGCTCCCTAGGGGACAATCACAATCAGCCCCAGCATTTT. This chain links TRBV28 with TRBJ1-5; perhaps TRBD1 as D (6 bases). Looked up from germline, CDR1 is MDHEN and CDR2 is SYDVKM. V was clipped by 8 bases and J by 3 bases, with 17 bases between them. The CDR3 is 15 residues long.

V usage is TRBV19 and J usage is TRBJ2-5, with TRBD1 matching over 8 bases. The end of the DNA is better explained by TRBJ2-7, so the J call may be wrong. The CDR3 totals 15 residues. Germline V CDR1 and CDR2: LNHDA, SQIVND (reference sequence). CDR3 sequence: CASSPDSGTGYEQYF. The CDR3 nucleotides read TGTGCCAGTAGTCCTGACTCGGGGACAGGCTACGAGCAGTACTTC.

The rearrangement links TRBV29-1 to TRBJ2-1, with 8 positions matching TRBD2. Germline V gene data show CDR1 as SQVTM and CDR2 as ANQGSEA. Losses at the gene ends were 7 bases for V and 5 bases for J; bases not matched to a gene: 7. This CDR3 is 13 amino acids long. CDR3 DNA: TGCAGCGCTGTTAGCGGGAAGAACAATGAGCAGTTCTTC. Amino acid sequence: CSAVSGKNNEQFF.

The chain carries TRBV27 and TRBJ1-1; D unresolved. This CDR3 has 14 residues. Germline CDR1 is MNHEY and CDR2 is SMNVEV (reference sequence). Trimming took 2 bases from V and 1 from J, leaving 8 bases between them. The CDR3 nucleotides read TGTGCCAGCAGTTTAGGGGTGGCGAACACTGAAGCTTTCTTT. Protein sequence: CASSLGVANTEAFF.

V is TRBV27 and J is TRBJ1-2, with D unresolved. The CDR3 loop spans 16 amino acids. The germline gives CDR1 MNHEY, CDR2 SMNVEV (reference sequence). V shed 4 bases and J shed 3 bases, with 18 bases lying between them. The CDR3 spells CASSSLGEGQDYGYTF. The CDR3 DNA is TGTGCCAGCAGTTCCCTCGGTGAGGGTCAGGACTATGGCTACACCTTC.

V is TRBV6-1 and J is TRBJ2-5, with 8 positions matching TRBD1. Trimming cost V 3 bases and J 5 bases; bases outside gene matches: 11. The CDR3 spans 16 residues. The V gene's germline CDR1 is MNHNS and CDR2 SASEGT. The CDR3 here is CASSESAQGARETQYF. The DNA for the CDR3 is TGTGCCAGCAGTGAGAGTGCTCAGGGGGCTCGGGAGACCCAGTACTTC.

J is TRBJ1-1 and V is TRBV7-9, with 8 nucleotides matching TRBD1. CDR1 and CDR2 from the germline V gene are SEHNR and FQNEAQ (reference sequence). Unmatched junction bases numbered 1, after V lost 1 base and J lost 0 bases. The CDR3 runs 15 residues. The CDR3 protein is CASSLVTGVNTEAFF. CDR3 nucleotide sequence: TGTGCCAGCAGCTTAGTGACAGGGGTGAACACTGAAGCTTTCTTT. The full variable domain, completed using reference TRBV7-9 and TRBJ1-1, is DTGVSQNPRHKITKRGQNVTFRCDPISEHNRLYWYRQTLGQGPEFLTYFQNEAQLEKSRLLSDRFSAERPKGSFSTLEIQRTEQGDSAMYLCASSLVTGVNTEAFFGQGTRLTVV.

The rearrangement joins TRBV27 to TRBJ2-7; TRBD2 agrees at 13 bases. J gave up 7 bases and V 4 bases, and 7 bases lay outside the gene matches. Germline CDR1 MNHEY, CDR2 SMNVEV (reference sequence). The CDR3 spans 15 residues. The DNA for the CDR3 is TGTGCCAGCAGTTCAGGGACTAGCGGGAATAATGAGCAGTACTTC. Its translation is CASSSGTSGNNEQYF.

The chain employs TRBV7-9 and TRBJ2-1, with D perhaps TRBD1 (6 bases). The V gene's germline CDR1 is SEHNR and CDR2 FQNEAQ (reference sequence). This CDR3 region has 12 residues. The V gene lost 6 bases and the J gene lost 10 bases, with 13 bases spanning the gap. CDR3 DNA: TGTGCCAGCAGTCGCAATGACAGGGAGCAGTTCTTC. This encodes CASSRNDREQFF.

The rearrangement links TRBV6-6 to TRBJ2-1; 8 bases align to TRBD1. The CDR3 is 15 residues long. V lost 6 bases, J lost 3 bases, and 7 bases stayed unmatched. The germline gives CDR1 MNHNY, CDR2 SVGAGI (reference sequence). The CDR3 reads CASSPDRANYNEQFF. CDR3 nucleotides: TGTGCCAGCAGCCCGGACAGGGCGAACTACAATGAGCAGTTCTTC.

This clone was observed once. The chain is built from TRBV14 and TRBJ2-3; perhaps TRBD2 as D (8 bases). V lost 0 bases to trimming and J lost 4 bases, with 17 bases between them. The germline gives CDR1 SGHDN, CDR2 FVKESK. The CDR3 is 17 amino acids. CDR3 bases: TGTGCCAGCAGCCAAGATACTAGCGGAGGGGGCCCAGATACGCAGTATTTT. Translated: CASSQDTSGGGPDTQYF.

The chain employs TRBV19 and TRBJ2-7, with no clear D. The V end was cut by 2 bases, the J end by 6 bases, with 11 bases between. The germline V gene encodes CDR1 LNHDA and CDR2 SQIVND (reference sequence). The CDR3 consists of 13 residues. The CDR3, as DNA: TGTGCCAGTAGTATAAGTTTCGCCTCCGAGCAGTACTTC. It is translated as CASSISFASEQYF.

This chain links TRBV27 with TRBJ2-1, with 9 bases that match TRBD2. This CDR3 spans 14 amino acids. Germline assignment: CDR1 MNHEY and CDR2 SMNVEV (reference sequence). The V and J ends lost 7 bases and 7 bases, in that order; junction bases with no gene match: 8. The CDR3 DNA sequence: TGTGCCAGCATAGGGGTAGCGGGAGATAATGAGCAGTTCTTC. Amino acid sequence: CASIGVAGDNEQFF.

The CDR3 coding sequence is TGCGCCAGCAGTGAGTCCGCGGGCAGGGCCGCGAGTGGCTACACCTTC. As protein: CASSESAGRAASGYTF. The genes are TRBV10-2 and TRBJ1-2; D is possibly TRBD1 (5 bases). CDR3 length: 16 residues. V lost 0 bases and J lost 7, with 18 bases in between. Germline CDR1 and CDR2: WSHSY and SAAADI.

The rearrangement uses TRBV7-9 and TRBJ1-2, with D unclear. The V end lost 5 bases, the J end lost 0 bases, and 16 bases lay between the germline ends. Germline V gene data show CDR1 as SEHNR and CDR2 as FQNEAQ (reference sequence). The CDR3 runs 16 residues. CDR3 in amino acids: CASSPPEPGANYGYTF. CDR3 bases: TGTGCCAGCAGCCCACCCGAACCGGGAGCTAACTATGGCTACACCTTC.

The chain combines TRBV9 with TRBJ2-1; 7 bases fit TRBD1. CDR3 length: 12 amino acids. After removal of 5 bases from V and 7 bases from J, the junction contained 3 bases not matched to a gene. Germline V lookup: CDR1 SGDLS, CDR2 YYNGEE. DNA of the CDR3: TGTGCCAGCAGTACGACAGGGAATGAGCAGTTCTTC. Translating it yields CASSTTGNEQFF. The whole variable domain, remainder taken from reference TRBV9 and TRBJ2-1, is DSGVTQTPKHLITATGQRVTLRCSPRSGDLSVYWYQQSLDQGLQFLIQYYNGEERAKGNILERFSAQQFPDLHSELNLSSLELGDSALYFCASSTTGNEQFFGPGTRLTVL.

Concerning this clone itself: Other DNA sequences within the sample encode an identical CDR3. The chain uses TRBV19 and TRBJ2-7, with D hard to call. Germline CDR1 LNHDA, CDR2 SQIVND (reference sequence). V was trimmed by 3 bases and J by 0 bases, leaving 6 bases between them. This CDR3 has 13 residues. The CDR3: CASSMGVSYEQYF. The CDR3 DNA is TGTGCCAGTAGTATGGGCGTCTCCTACGAGCAGTACTTC.

This rearrangement joins TRBV4-1 to TRBJ2-7; 7 positions agree with TRBD1. The CDR3 runs to 14 residues. The V gene end was trimmed by 4 bases and the J gene end by 3 bases; junction bases not matched to a gene: 6. Germline loops: CDR1 MGHRA, CDR2 YSYEKL. The CDR3 DNA sequence: TGCGCCAGCAGCCCCCTACGACAGGGCTACGAGCAGTACTTC. This encodes CASSPLRQGYEQYF.